Included here is one T cell receptor beta chain sequence, with context. The antigen is unknown. The data belong to a study of T-cell reconstitution after alpha-beta-depleted transplantation in children. Overall study findings and caveats: Expanded graft clones numbering several hundred reportedly gave rise to alpha-beta T cells about two months after transplant.

During its preparation, the TCRbeta library received unique molecular identifiers. TCRdb re-analysed the PCR reads in MiXCR, keeping a single row per CDR3 protein. The sample holds approximately 430,000 distinct CDR3 sequences, 16% seen once. The source is a boy in the first two years of life who had a stem cell transplant for Wiskott-Aldrich syndrome, so the T cells may come from the graft donor. The sample was PBMCs, mostly from graft donor cells, taken 360 days after TCRalphabeta/CD19-depleted stem cell transplant.

This chain's CDR3 is CASSQLGQGIHEQFF. The CDR3 DNA is TGTGCCAGCAGCCAACTGGGACAGGGAATCCATGAGCAGTTCTTC. V gene TRBV3-1 combines with J gene TRBJ2-1; 9 bases match TRBD1. J lost 8 bases, V lost 2 bases, and 7 bases had no gene match. Germline loops: CDR1 LGHDT, CDR2 YNNKEL (reference sequence). CDR3 length: 15 amino acids.